The next 6 T cell receptor beta chains were all read from a single sample in a study of radiotherapy plus CTLA-4 blockade in lung cancer. Only in-frame clones appear in the TCRdb table, and some are missing; sequencing was by immunoSEQ multiplex PCR. The table shows fewer than 150,000 clones, with about 83% occurring only once. The sample consisted of peripheral blood, taken from a patient treated with radiotherapy plus ipilimumab. Source of these receptors: a human donor with non-small cell lung cancer who had a partial response to radiotherapy plus ipilimumab.

J is TRBJ2-1 and V is TRBV5-1; 8 nucleotides line up with TRBD1. CDR1 and CDR2 (germline): SGHRS, YFSETQ. CDR3 length equals 17 residues. The J segment lost 1 base and the V segment lost 3 bases, leaving 9 bases of the junction unmatched. DNA for the CDR3: TGCGCCAGCAGCTGGGGACAGGCAAGCCTTTCCTACAATGAGCAGTTCTTC. It is translated as CASSWGQASLSYNEQFF.

The J gene is TRBJ1-1, the V gene TRBV19; 8 nucleotides align to TRBD1. The germline V gene encodes CDR1 LNHDA and CDR2 SQIVND (reference sequence). CDR3 length: 13 amino acids. Unmatched junction bases numbered 8, after V lost 7 bases and J lost 7 bases. CDR3 amino acids: CASKRRQGLEAFF. The CDR3, as DNA: TGTGCCAGTAAAAGGAGACAGGGGCTTGAAGCTTTCTTT.

The rearrangement uses TRBV7-2 and TRBJ2-7; D might be TRBD2 (6 bases). CDR1 and CDR2 (germline): SGHTA, FQGNSA. The V and J ends lost 7 bases and 6 bases respectively, with 22 bases between them. The CDR3 has 15 amino acids. CDR3 sequence (DNA): TGTGCCAGCATGCGGGAACTCCCAGTCGGAGGCGAGCAGTACGTC. This encodes CASMRELPVGGEQYV.

V and J are TRBV27 and TRBJ2-7, with 10 bases matching TRBD2. The CDR3 has 17 residues. Germline V gene sequence: CDR1 MNHEY, CDR2 SMNVEV (reference sequence). The V segment lost 3 bases and the J segment 6 bases; nucleotides outside the gene matches: 14. This chain's CDR3 is CASSFLRKSGRAAEQYF. In DNA, the CDR3 is TGTGCCAGCAGTTTCCTCAGAAAGAGCGGGAGGGCAGCCGAGCAGTACTTC.

This chain uses TRBV27 with TRBJ2-2; 7 bases are a match to TRBD2. V lost 1 base to trimming and J lost 3 bases; unmatched junction nucleotides: 5. The CDR3 covers 16 residues. From germline, CDR1 is MNHEY and CDR2 SMNVEV (reference sequence). DNA of the CDR3: TGTGCCAGCAGTTTATTCAGCGGGAAGGACACCGGGGAGCTGTTTTTT. Its translation is CASSLFSGKDTGELFF.

The V and J genes are TRBV7-9 and TRBJ2-7, with D hard to call. V lost 8 bases, J lost 1 base, and 15 bases lay in between. This CDR3 has 14 amino acids. Germline V gene lookup returns CDR1 SEHNR and CDR2 FQNEAQ (reference sequence). The CDR3 loop reads CASGLSGLSYEQYF. CDR3 nucleotide sequence: TGTGCCAGCGGGCTAAGTGGGCTATCCTACGAGCAGTACTTC.